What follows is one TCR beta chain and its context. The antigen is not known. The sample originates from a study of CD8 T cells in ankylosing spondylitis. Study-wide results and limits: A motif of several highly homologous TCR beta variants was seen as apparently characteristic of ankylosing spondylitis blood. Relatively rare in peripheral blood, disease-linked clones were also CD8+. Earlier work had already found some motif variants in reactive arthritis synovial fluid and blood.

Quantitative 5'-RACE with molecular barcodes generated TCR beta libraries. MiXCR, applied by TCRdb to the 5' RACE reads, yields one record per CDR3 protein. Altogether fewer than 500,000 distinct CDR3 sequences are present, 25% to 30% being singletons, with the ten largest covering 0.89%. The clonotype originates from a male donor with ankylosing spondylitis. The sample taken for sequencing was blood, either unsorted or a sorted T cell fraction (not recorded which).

CDR3 region: CASRLTSGRFSEQFF. The DNA of the CDR3 is TGTGCCAGCAGACTAACTAGCGGGAGATTTTCTGAGCAGTTCTTC. This sequence joins TRBV5-4 and TRBJ2-1; 11 bases are a match to TRBD2. Germline V gives CDR1 SGHNT, CDR2 YYREEE (reference sequence). The CDR3 loop spans 15 amino acids. Trimming at V came to 5 bases and at J to 9 bases, leaving 10 bases not matched to a gene.